This TCR beta chain was captured in a study of blood T cell repertoires in COVID-19. TCRdb keeps only in-frame clones here, not all; method: immunoSEQ multiplex PCR. The sample consists of 270,000 or so clones, approximately 77% of them appearing once. In this sample, this clone turned up a few times. The germline CDR1 and CDR2 sequences are SGHVS and FQNEAQ. Trimming took 5 bases from V and 1 from J, leaving 13 bases between them. The CDR3 runs to 15 residues. This chain uses TRBV7-8 with TRBJ2-3; tentatively, D is TRBD2 (6 bases). The sequence was obtained from a woman between 18 and 29 years old with acute or convalescent COVID-19. The specimen sequenced was peripheral blood. CDR3 DNA sequence: TGTGCCAGCAGCCCAGGGTGGGGGGGCACAGATACGCAGTATTTT. Its protein product is CASSPGWGGTDTQYF.